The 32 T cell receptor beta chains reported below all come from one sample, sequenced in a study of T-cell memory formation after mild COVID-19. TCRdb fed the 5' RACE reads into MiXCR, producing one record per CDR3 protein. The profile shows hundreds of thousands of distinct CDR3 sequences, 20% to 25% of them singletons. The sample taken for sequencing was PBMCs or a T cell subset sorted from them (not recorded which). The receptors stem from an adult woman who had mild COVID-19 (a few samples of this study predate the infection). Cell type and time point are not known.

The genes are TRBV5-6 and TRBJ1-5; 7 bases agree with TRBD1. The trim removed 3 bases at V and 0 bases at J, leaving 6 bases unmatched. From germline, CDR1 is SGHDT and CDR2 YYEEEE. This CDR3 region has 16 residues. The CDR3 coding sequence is TGTGCCAGCAGCTCTCTGGACAGGCGTAGCAATCAGCCCCAGCATTTT. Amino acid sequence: CASSSLDRRSNQPQHF.

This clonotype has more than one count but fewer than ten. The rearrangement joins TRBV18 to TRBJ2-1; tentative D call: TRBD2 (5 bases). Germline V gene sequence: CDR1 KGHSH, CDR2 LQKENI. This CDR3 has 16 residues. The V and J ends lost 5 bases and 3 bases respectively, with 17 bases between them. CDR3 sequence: CASSSSGLLVYNEQFF. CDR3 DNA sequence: TGTGCCAGCTCATCTTCGGGTCTACTAGTCTACAATGAGCAGTTCTTC.

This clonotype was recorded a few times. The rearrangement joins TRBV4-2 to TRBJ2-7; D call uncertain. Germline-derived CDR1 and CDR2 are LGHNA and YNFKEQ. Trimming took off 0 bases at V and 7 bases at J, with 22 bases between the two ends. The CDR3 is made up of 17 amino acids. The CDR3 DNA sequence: TGTGCCAGCAGCCAAGATAAAGGGTTGGTGGACCAACGGGAGCAGTACTTC. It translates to CASSQDKGLVDQREQYF.

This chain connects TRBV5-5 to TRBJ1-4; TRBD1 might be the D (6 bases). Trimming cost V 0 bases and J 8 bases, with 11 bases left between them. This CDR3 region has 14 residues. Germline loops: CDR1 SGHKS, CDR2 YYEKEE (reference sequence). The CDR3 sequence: CASSLGAGEEKLFF. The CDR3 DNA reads TGTGCCAGCAGCTTGGGGGCAGGGGAAGAAAAACTGTTTTTT.

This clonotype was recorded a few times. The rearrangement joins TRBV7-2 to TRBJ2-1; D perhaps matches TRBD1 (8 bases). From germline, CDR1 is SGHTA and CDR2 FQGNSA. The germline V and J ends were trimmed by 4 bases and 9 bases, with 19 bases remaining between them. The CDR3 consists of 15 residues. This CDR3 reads CASSYRGGREGEQFF. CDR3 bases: TGTGCCAGCAGCTACAGGGGGGGGCGCGAGGGTGAGCAGTTCTTC.

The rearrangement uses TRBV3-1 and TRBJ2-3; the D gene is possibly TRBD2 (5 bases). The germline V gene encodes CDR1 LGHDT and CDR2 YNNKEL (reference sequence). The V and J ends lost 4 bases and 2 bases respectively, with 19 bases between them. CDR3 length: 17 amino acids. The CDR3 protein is CASSLVRSVSPTDTQYF. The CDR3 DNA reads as TGTGCCAGCAGCCTAGTCCGTAGCGTCTCACCCACAGATACGCAGTATTTT.

The CDR3 here is CASTYQGLQFF. CDR3 in DNA: TGTGCCAGCACCTATCAGGGGCTGCAGTTCTTC. J is TRBJ2-1 and V is TRBV12-3 or TRBV12-4, with TRBD1 as a possible D gene (6 bases). The CDR3 is 11 residues long. The V and J ends lost 7 bases and 12 bases respectively, with 13 bases between them.

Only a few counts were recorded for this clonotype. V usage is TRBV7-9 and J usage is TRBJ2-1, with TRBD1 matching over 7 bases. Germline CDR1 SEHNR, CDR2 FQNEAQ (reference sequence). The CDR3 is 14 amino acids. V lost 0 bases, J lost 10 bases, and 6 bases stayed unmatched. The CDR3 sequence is CASSLAKGAREQFF. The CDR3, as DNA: TGTGCCAGCAGCTTAGCAAAGGGGGCAAGGGAGCAGTTCTTC.

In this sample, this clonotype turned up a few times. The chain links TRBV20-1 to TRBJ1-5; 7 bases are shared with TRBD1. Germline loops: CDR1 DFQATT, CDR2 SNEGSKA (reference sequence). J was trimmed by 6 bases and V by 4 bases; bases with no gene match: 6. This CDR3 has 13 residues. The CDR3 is CSAKTGRRQPQHF. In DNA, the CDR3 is TGCAGTGCTAAGACAGGGAGGCGTCAGCCCCAGCATTTT.

The CDR3 sequence: CASSQKISGRTIARNEQFF. CDR3 in DNA: TGTGCCAGCAGCCAAAAAATAAGCGGGAGAACTATCGCCCGGAATGAGCAGTTCTTC. This chain connects TRBV7-2 to TRBJ2-1, with 8 bases aligning to TRBD2. Germline V gene data show CDR1 as SGHTA and CDR2 as FQGNSA. The CDR3 has 19 amino acids. V dropped 5 bases and J dropped 7; count of bases not matched to a gene: 22.

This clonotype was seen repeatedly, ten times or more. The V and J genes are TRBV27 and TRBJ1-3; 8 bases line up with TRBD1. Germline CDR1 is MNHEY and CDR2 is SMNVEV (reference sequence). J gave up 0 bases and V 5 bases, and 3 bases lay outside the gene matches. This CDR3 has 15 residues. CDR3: CASSRDRSSGNTIYF. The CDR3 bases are TGTGCCAGCAGTCGGGACAGGAGCTCTGGAAACACCATATATTTT.

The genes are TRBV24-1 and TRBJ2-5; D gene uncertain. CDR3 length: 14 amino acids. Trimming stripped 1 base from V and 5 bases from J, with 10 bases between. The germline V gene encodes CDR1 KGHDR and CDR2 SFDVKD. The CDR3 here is CATSDLTDGETQYF. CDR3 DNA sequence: TGTGCCACCAGTGATTTAACAGACGGGGAGACCCAGTACTTC.

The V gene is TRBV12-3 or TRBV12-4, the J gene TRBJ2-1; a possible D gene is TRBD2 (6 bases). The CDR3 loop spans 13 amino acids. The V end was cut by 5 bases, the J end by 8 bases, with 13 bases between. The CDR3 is CASSAGLPDEQFF. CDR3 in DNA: TGTGCCAGCAGTGCGGGATTACCCGATGAGCAGTTCTTC.

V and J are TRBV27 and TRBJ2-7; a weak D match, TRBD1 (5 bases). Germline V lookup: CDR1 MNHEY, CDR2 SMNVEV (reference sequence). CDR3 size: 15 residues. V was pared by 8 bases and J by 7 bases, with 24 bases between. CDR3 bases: TGTGCCAGCTGGGCGGCAGACGGCAGGGTGCTTGAGCAGTACTTC. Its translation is CASWAADGRVLEQYF.

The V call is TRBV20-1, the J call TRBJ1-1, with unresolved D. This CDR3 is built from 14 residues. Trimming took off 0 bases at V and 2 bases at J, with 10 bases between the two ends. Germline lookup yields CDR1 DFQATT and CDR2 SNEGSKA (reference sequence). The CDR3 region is CSARDLRVNTEAFF. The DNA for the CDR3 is TGCAGTGCTAGAGATTTGAGGGTTAACACTGAAGCTTTCTTT.

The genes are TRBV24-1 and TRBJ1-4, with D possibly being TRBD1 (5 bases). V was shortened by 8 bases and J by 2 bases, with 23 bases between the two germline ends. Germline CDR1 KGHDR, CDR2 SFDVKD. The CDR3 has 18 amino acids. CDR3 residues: CATKSAVRARATNEKLFF. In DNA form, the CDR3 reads TGTGCCACCAAATCCGCAGTCCGGGCCAGGGCTACTAATGAAAAACTGTTTTTT.

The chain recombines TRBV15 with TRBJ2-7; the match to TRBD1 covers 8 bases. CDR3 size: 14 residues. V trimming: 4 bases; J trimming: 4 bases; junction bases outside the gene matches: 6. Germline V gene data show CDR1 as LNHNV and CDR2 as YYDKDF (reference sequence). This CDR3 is CATSTRQGLYEQYF. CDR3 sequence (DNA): TGTGCCACCAGCACCCGACAGGGGCTGTACGAGCAGTACTTC.

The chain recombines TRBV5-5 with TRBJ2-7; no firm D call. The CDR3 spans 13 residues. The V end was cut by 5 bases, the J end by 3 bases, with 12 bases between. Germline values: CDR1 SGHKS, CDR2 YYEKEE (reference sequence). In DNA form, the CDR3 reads TGTGCCAGCAGTATCCGGGCGTTCTACGAGCAGTACTTC. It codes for CASSIRAFYEQYF.

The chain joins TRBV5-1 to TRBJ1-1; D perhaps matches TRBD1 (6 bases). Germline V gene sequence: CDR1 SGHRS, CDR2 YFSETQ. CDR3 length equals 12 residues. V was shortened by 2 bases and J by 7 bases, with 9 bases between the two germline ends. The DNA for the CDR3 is TGCGCCAGCAGCTTACAGGACAGTGAAGCTTTCTTT. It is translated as CASSLQDSEAFF.

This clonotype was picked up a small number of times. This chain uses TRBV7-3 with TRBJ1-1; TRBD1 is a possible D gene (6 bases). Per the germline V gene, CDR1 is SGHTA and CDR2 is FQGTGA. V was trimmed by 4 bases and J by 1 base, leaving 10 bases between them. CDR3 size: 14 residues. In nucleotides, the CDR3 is TGTGCCAGCAGCTCCTCCAGGGGGAACACTGAAGCTTTCTTT. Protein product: CASSSSRGNTEAFF.

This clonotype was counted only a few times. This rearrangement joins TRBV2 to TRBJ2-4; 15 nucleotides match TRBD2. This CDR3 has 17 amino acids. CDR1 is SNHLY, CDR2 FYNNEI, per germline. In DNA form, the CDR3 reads TGTGCTAGCTGGACTAGCGGGAGGGCCGTCCCCAAAAACATTCAGTACTTC. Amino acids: CASWTSGRAVPKNIQYF.

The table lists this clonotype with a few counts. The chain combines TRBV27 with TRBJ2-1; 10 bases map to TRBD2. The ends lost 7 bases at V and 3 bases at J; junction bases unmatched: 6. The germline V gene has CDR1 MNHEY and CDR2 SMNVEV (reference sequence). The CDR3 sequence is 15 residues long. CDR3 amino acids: CASTPASGGYNEQFF. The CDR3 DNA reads TGTGCCAGCACCCCGGCTAGCGGGGGCTACAATGAGCAGTTCTTC.

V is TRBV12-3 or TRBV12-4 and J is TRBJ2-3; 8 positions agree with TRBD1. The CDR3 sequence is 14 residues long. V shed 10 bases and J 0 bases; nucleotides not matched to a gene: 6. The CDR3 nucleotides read TGTGCCACCAGGACAGGGATGAGCACAGATACGCAGTATTTT. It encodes CATRTGMSTDTQYF.

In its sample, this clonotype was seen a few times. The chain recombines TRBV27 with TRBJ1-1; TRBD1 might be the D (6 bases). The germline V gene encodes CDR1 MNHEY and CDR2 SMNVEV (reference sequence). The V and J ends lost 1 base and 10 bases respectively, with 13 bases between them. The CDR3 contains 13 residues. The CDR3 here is CASSLFRGSGAFF. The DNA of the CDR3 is TGTGCCAGCAGTTTATTCAGGGGCAGTGGAGCTTTCTTT.

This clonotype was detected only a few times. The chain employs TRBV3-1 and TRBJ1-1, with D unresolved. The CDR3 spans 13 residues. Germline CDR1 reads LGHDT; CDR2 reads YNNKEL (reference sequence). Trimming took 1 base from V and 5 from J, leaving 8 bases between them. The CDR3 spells CASSQGVVTEAFF. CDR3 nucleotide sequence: TGTGCCAGCAGCCAAGGGGTTGTAACTGAAGCTTTCTTT.

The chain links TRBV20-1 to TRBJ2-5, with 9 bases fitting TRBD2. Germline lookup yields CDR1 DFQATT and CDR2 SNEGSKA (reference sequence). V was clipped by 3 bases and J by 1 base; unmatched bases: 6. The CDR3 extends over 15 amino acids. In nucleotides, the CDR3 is TGCAGTGCTAGTGAGGCGGGGGGGCCCCAAGAGACCCAGTACTTC. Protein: CSASEAGGPQETQYF.

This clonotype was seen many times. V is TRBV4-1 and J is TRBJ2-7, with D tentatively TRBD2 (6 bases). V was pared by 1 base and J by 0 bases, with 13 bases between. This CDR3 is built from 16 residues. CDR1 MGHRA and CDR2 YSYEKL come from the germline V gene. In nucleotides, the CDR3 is TGCGCCAGCAGCCAAGTTTCCAGAGCGGGCTCCTACGAGCAGTACTTC. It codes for CASSQVSRAGSYEQYF.

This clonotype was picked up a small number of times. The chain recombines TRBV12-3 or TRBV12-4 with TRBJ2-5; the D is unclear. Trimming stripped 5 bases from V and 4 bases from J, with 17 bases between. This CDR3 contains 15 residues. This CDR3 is CASSEHSGGPETQYF. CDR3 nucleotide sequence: TGTGCCAGCAGTGAACACAGTGGCGGCCCAGAGACCCAGTACTTC.

The CDR3 sequence is CASRVSSGFTDTQYF. As DNA, the CDR3 is TGTGCCAGCAGAGTCTCTAGCGGGTTCACAGATACGCAGTATTTT. This chain uses TRBV9 with TRBJ2-3; 8 bases match TRBD2. Germline values: CDR1 SGDLS, CDR2 YYNGEE. The CDR3 is 15 amino acids. Germline trimming cut 5 bases from V and 2 bases from J; bases unmatched to any gene: 7. Looking up the rest from reference TRBV9 and TRBJ2-3 gives the full variable domain: DSGVTQTPKHLITATGQRVTLRCSPRSGDLSVYWYQQSLDQGLQFLIQYYNGEERAKGNILERFSAQQFPDLHSELNLSSLELGDSALYFCASRVSSGFTDTQYFGPGTRLTVL.

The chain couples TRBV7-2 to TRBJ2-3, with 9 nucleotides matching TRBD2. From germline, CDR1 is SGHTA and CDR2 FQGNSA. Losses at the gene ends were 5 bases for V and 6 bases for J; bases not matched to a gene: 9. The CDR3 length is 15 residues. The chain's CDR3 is CASSPRVAGVDTQYF. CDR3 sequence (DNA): TGTGCCAGCAGCCCCCGGGTAGCGGGAGTGGATACGCAGTATTTT.

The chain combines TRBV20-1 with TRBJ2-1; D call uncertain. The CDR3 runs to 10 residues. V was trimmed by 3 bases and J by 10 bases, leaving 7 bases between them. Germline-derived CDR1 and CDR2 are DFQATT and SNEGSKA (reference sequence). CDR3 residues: CSASNGEQFF. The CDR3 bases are TGCAGTGCTAGTAACGGAGAGCAGTTCTTC.

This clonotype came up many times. CDR3 DNA: TGCAGTGCTAGTACGGGACAGGGCGATGTCAACGTCCTGACTTTC. It yields the protein CSASTGQGDVNVLTF. The V gene is TRBV20-1, the J gene TRBJ2-6; TRBD1 matches at 9 bases. Germline-derived CDR1 and CDR2 are DFQATT and SNEGSKA (reference sequence). CDR3 length: 15 residues. Trimming cost V 3 bases and J 9 bases; bases outside gene matches: 9.